This TCR beta chain was identified in a study of T cell responses to AZD1222 COVID-19 vaccine. General observations from the study: Just a handful of people given AZD1222 tested seropositive at baseline. Most donors were white British and more were female, and clonal diversity was possibly underestimated.

Worth noting for this clone: Antigen: not known.

The table came from immunoSEQ multiplex PCR; TCRdb's copy has only in-frame clones and leaves some out. The data hold about 78,000 clones, with around 87% observed a single time. Germline V gene data show CDR1 as LGHNA and CDR2 as YSLEER. The CDR3 has 16 amino acids. The trim removed 2 bases at V and 4 bases at J, leaving 7 bases unmatched. This TCR derives from an adult in good health. This rearrangement joins TRBV4-3 to TRBJ2-5; 10 nucleotides align to TRBD2. The sequencing used peripheral blood, collected on day 0 of AZD1222 vaccination. The CDR3 nucleotides read TGCGCCAGCAGCCAACGCACTTTAGCGGGAGGAGAGACCCAGTACTTC. It encodes CASSQRTLAGGETQYF.